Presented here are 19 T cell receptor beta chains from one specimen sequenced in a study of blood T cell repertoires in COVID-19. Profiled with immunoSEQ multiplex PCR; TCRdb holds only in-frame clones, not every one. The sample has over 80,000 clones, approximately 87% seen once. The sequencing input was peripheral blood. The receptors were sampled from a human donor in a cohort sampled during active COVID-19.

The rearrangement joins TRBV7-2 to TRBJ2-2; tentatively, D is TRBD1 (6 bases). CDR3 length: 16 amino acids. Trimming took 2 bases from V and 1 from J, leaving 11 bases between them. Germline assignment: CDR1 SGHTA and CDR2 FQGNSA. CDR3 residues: CASSLTSDRNTGELFF. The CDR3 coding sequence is TGTGCCAGCAGCTTAACGTCGGACAGGAACACCGGGGAGCTGTTTTTT.

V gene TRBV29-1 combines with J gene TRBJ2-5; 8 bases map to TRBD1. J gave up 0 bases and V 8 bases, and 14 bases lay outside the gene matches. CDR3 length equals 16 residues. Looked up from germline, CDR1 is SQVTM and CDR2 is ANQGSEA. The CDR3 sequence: CSIAGQAAEYQETQYF. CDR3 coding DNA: TGCAGCATTGCGGGACAGGCCGCCGAGTACCAAGAGACCCAGTACTTC.

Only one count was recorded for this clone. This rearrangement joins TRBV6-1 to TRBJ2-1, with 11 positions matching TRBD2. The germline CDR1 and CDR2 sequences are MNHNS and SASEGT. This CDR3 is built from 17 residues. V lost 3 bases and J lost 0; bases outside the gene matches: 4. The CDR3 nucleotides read TGTGCCAGCAGTGACCGACTAGCGGGGAGCTCCTACAATGAGCAGTTCTTC. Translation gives CASSDRLAGSSYNEQFF.

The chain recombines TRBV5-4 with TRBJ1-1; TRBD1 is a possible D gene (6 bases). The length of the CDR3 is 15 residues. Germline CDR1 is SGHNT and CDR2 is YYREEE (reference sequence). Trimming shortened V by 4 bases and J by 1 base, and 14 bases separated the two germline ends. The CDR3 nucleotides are TGTGCCAGCAGCGGAACCGGGACACGGAACACTGAAGCTTTCTTT. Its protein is CASSGTGTRNTEAFF. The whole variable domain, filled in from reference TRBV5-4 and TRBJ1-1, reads ETGVTQSPTHLIKTRGQQVTLRCSSQSGHNTVSWYQQALGQGPQFIFQYYREEENGRGNFPPRFSGLQFPNYSSELNVNALELDDSALYLCASSGTGTRNTEAFFGQGTRLTVV.

The CDR3 nucleotides are TGTGCCAGCAGTTTCGGGGACAGGGGAATCCAACAGCCCCAGCATTTT. This sequence encodes CASSFGDRGIQQPQHF. The chain combines TRBV28 with TRBJ1-5, with 10 positions matching TRBD1. There are 16 residues in the CDR3. Trimming took 3 bases from V and 7 from J; bases not matched to a gene: 9. The germline V gene encodes CDR1 MDHEN and CDR2 SYDVKM.

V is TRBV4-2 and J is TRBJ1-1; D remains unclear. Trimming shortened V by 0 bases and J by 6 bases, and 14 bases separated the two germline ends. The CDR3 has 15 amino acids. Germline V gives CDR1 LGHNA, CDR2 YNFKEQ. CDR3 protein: CASSQDGPSEAEAFF. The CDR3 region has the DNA TGTGCCAGCAGCCAAGATGGCCCTTCGGAGGCTGAAGCTTTCTTT.

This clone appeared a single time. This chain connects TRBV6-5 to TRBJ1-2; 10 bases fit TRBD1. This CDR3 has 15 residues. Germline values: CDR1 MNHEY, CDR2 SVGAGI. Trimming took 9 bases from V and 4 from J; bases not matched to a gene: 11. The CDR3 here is CASMSGQGEVYGYTF. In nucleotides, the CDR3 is TGTGCCAGTATGAGCGGACAGGGGGAGGTCTATGGCTACACCTTC.

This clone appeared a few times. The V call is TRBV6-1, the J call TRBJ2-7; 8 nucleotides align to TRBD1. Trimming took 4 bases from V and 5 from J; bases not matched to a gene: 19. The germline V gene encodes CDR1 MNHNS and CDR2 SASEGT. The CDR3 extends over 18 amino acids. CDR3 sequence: CASSARAGQGATVHEQYF. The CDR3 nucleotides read TGTGCCAGCAGTGCCCGCGCCGGGCAGGGGGCGACGGTCCACGAGCAGTACTTC.

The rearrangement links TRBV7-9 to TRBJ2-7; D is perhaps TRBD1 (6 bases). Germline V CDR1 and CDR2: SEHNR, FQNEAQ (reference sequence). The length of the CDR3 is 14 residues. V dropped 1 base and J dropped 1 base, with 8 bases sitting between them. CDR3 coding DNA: TGTGCCAGCAGCTTAGACAGGGCATCCTACGAGCAGTACTTC. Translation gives CASSLDRASYEQYF.

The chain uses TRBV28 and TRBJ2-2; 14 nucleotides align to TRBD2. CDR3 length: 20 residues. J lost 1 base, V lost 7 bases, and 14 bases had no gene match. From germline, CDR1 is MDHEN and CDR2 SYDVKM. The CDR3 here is CASTQSGLAGEVGNTGELFF. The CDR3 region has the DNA TGTGCCAGCACCCAATCGGGACTAGCGGGAGAAGTAGGGAACACCGGGGAGCTGTTTTTT.

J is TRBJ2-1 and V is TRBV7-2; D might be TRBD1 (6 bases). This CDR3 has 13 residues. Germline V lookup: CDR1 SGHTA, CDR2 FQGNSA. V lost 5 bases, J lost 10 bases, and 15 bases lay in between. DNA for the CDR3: TGTGCCAGCAGCCTGGGACACTCCACCGAGCAGTTCTTC. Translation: CASSLGHSTEQFF.

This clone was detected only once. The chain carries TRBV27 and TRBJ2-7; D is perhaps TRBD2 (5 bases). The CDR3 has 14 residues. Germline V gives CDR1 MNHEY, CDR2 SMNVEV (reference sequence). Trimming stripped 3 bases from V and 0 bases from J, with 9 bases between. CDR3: CASSFSGSSYEQYF. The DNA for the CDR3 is TGTGCCAGCAGTTTTAGTGGGAGCTCCTACGAGCAGTACTTC.

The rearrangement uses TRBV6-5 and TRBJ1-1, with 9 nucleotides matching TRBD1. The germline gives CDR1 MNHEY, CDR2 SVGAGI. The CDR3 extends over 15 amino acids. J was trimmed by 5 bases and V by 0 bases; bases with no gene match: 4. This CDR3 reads CASSYSRDRVTEAFF. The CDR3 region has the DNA TGTGCCAGCAGTTACTCGAGGGACAGGGTTACTGAAGCTTTCTTT.

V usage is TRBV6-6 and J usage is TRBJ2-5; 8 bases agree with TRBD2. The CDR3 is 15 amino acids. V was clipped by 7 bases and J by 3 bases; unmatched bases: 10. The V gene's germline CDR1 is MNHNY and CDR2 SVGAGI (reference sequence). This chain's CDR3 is CASKVVAGGEETQYF. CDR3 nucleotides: TGTGCCAGCAAGGTCGTCGCGGGAGGTGAAGAGACCCAGTACTTC.

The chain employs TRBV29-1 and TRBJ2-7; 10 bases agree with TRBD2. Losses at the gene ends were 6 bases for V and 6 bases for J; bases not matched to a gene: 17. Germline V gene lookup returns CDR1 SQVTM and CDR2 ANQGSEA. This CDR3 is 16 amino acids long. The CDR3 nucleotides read TGCAGCGTAGCGGCCGGGGGGCTAGCGGGAGCCGGCGAGCAGTACTTC. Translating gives CSVAAGGLAGAGEQYF.

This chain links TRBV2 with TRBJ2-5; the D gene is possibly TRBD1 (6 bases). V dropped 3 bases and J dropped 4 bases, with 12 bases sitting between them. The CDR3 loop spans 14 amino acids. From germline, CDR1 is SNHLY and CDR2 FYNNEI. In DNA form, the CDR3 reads TGTGCCAGCAGTGAGATGAAAGGGGGAGAGACCCAGTACTTC. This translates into CASSEMKGGETQYF. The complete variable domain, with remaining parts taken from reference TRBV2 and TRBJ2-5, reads EPEVTQTPSHQVTQMGQEVILRCVPISNHLYFYWYRQILGQKVEFLVSFYNNEISEKSEIFDDQFSVERPDGSNFTLKIRSTKLEDSAMYFCASSEMKGGETQYFGPGTRLLVL.

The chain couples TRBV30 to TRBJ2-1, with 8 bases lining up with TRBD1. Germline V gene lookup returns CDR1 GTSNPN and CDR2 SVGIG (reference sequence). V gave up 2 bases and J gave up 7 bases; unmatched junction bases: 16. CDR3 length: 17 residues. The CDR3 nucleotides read TGTGCCTGGAGTACCTCTGCTCAGGGGGCGCCAGGGAATGAGCAGTTCTTC. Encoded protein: CAWSTSAQGAPGNEQFF.

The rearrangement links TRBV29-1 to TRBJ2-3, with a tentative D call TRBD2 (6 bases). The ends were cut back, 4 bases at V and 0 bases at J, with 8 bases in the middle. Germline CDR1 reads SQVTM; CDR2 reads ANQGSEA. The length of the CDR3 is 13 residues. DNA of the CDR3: TGCAGCGTTGCCAGCGGGAGCACAGATACGCAGTATTTT. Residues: CSVASGSTDTQYF.

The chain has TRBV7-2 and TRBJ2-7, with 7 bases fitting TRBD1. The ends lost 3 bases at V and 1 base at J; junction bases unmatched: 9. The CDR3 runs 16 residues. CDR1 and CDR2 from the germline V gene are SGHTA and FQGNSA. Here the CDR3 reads CASSFPVTGRSYEQYF. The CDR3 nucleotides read TGTGCCAGCAGCTTCCCTGTGACAGGGCGGTCCTACGAGCAGTACTTC.